This section outlines one TCR beta chain sequence together with its context. Germline-derived CDR1 and CDR2 are SNHLY and FYNNEI. This CDR3 is built from 15 residues. This sample stems from a study of blood T cells in healthy people across ages. For the second PCR, which ran for about 6 to 11 cycles, a sample-barcoded 5' primer and a J-beta primer mix were used. A tag from a template-switch adaptor with 12 random nucleotides marked each cDNA molecule. A minimum of 2.5 million CDR3-containing paired-end reads was obtained for each sample. Via MiXCR, TCRdb re-called the 5' RACE reads, giving one row per CDR3 protein. The sample consists of around 1.5 million distinct CDR3 sequences, 59% of them appearing once.

Sequenced sample: blood. The rearrangement joins TRBV2 to TRBJ2-7, with TRBD1 identical over 8 bases. The DNA end lines up better with TRBJ2-5; the J call may be wrong. The clonotype originates from a man aged 18 to 30 in good health. The CDR3 reads CASTGLDRGGETQYF. The CDR3 nucleotides read TGTGCCAGCACTGGATTAGACAGGGGCGGAGAGACCCAGTACTTC.